This T cell receptor beta chain was found in a study of T cells in Graves' hyperthyroidism and ophthalmopathy. RNA transcripts gave rise to amplified TCR beta CDR3 regions. The HTBI set primed first-round TCR CDR3 RT-PCR. TCRdb reanalysed the multiplex PCR reads using MiXCR and keeps one entry per CDR3 protein. The sample consists of hundreds of thousands of distinct CDR3 sequences, around a quarter of them appearing once. This clonotype occurred many times. The material sequenced was blood. This sequence originates from a young woman with Graves' ophthalmopathy.

In DNA, the CDR3 is TGCGCCAGCAGCCAAGATTGGAGTCAGCCCCAGCATTTT. Amino acid sequence: CASSQDWSQPQHF. This chain uses TRBV4-3 with TRBJ1-5; D gene uncertain. CDR3 length equals 13 residues. V was shortened by 0 bases and J by 6 bases, with 6 bases between the two germline ends. The germline gives CDR1 LGHNA, CDR2 YSLEER.